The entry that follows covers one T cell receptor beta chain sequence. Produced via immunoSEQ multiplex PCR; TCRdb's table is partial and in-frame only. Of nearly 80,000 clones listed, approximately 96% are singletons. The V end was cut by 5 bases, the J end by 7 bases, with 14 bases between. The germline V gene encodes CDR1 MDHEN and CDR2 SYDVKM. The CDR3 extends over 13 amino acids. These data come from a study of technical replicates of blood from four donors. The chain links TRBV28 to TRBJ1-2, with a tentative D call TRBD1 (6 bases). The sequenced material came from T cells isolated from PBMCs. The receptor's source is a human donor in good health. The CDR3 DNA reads TGTGCCAGCAGTGGACAGTCCCAGGGTGGCTACACCTTC. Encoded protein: CASSGQSQGGYTF.